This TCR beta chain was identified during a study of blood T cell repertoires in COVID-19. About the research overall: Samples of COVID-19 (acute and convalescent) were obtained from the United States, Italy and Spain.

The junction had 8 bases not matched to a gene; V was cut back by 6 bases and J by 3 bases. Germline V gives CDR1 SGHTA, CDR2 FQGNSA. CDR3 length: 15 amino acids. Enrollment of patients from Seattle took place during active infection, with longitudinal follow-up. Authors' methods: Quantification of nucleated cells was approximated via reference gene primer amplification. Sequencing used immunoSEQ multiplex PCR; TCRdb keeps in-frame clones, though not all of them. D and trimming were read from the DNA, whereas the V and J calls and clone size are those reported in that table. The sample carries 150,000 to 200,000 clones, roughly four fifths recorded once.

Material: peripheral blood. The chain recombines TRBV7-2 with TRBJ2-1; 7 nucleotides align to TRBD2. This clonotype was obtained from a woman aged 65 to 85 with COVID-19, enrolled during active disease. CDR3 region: CASRLTSAGYNEQFF. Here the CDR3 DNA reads TGTGCCAGCAGGTTAACTAGCGCCGGCTACAATGAGCAGTTCTTC.